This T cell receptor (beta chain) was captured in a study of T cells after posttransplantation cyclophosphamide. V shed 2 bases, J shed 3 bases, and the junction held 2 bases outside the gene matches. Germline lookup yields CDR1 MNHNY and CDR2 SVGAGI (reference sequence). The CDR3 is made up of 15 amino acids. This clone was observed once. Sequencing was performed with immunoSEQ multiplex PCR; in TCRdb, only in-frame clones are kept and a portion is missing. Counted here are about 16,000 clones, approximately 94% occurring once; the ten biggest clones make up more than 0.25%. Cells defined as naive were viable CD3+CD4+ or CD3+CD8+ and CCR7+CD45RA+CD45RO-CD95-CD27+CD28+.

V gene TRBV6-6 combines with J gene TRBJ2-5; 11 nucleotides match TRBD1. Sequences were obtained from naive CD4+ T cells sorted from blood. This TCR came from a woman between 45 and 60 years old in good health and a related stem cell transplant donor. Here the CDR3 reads CASSYRDRGEETQYF. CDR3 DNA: TGTGCCAGCAGTTACCGGGACAGGGGGGAAGAGACCCAGTACTTC.